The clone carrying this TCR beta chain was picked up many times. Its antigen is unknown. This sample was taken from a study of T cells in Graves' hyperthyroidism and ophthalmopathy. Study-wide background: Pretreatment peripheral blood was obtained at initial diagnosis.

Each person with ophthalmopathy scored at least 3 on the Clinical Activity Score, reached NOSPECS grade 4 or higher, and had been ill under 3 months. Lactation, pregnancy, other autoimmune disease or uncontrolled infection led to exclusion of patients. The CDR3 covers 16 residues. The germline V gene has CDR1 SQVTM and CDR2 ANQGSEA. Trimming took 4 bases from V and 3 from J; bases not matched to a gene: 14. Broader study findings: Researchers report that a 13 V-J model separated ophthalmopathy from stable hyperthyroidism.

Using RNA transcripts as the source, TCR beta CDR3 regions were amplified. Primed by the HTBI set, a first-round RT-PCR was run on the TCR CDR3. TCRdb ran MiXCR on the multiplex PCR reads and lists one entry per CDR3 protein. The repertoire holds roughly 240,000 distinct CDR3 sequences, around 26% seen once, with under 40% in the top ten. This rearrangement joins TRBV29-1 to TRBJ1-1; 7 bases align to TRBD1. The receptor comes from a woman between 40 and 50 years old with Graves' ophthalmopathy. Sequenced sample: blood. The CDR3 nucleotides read TGCAGCGTTGTGGTACAGGGGAAAGTTTATGACACTGAAGCTTTCTTT. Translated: CSVVVQGKVYDTEAFF.